These 32 T cell receptor beta chains were all obtained from the same sample, sequenced in a study of T-cell memory formation after mild COVID-19. TCRdb re-derived calls from the 5' RACE reads in MiXCR, one entry per CDR3 protein. The profile covers hundreds of thousands of distinct CDR3 sequences, with approximately 19% appearing a single time and roughly 21% taken by the ten largest. The sequenced sample consisted of PBMCs or a T cell subset sorted from them (not recorded which). All receptors come from a man aged 18 to 29 who had mild COVID-19 (a few samples of this study predate the infection). Cell type and time point are not known.

The rearrangement joins TRBV19 to TRBJ1-5; a possible D gene is TRBD1 (5 bases). The CDR3 has 16 residues. Trimming took 6 bases from V and 0 from J, leaving 15 bases between them. The germline CDR1 and CDR2 sequences are LNHDA and SQIVND (reference sequence). Written as DNA, the CDR3 is TGTGCCAGTAGACCGGGGGGAGGTGATAGCAATCAGCCCCAGCATTTT. It specifies CASRPGGGDSNQPQHF. The whole variable domain, filled in from reference TRBV19 and TRBJ1-5, reads DGGITQSPKYLFRKEGQNVTLSCEQNLNHDAMYWYRQDPGQGLRLIYYSQIVNDFQKGDIAEGYSVSREKKESFPLTVTSAQKNPTAFYLCASRPGGGDSNQPQHFGDGTRLSIL.

V usage is TRBV6-5 and J usage is TRBJ2-5; TRBD1 agrees at 10 bases. CDR3 length equals 15 residues. Germline trimming cut 7 bases from V and 2 bases from J; bases unmatched to any gene: 7. CDR1 is MNHEY, CDR2 SVGAGI, per germline. As DNA, the CDR3 is TGTGCCAGCACCTCGACAGGGGGCTTGCAAGAGACCCAGTACTTC. Translation: CASTSTGGLQETQYF.

The genes are TRBV9 and TRBJ2-1, with 8 positions matching TRBD2. Trimming removed 4 bases from V and 7 bases from J; junction bases left unmatched: 13. Germline V gene sequence: CDR1 SGDLS, CDR2 YYNGEE. The CDR3 length is 16 residues. The CDR3 nucleotides are TGTGCCAGCAGCCCCGGAGGTGCGGGGGGTCAGAATGAGCAGTTCTTC. It yields the protein CASSPGGAGGQNEQFF. Complete variable domain (other parts from reference TRBV9 and TRBJ2-1): DSGVTQTPKHLITATGQRVTLRCSPRSGDLSVYWYQQSLDQGLQFLIQYYNGEERAKGNILERFSAQQFPDLHSELNLSSLELGDSALYFCASSPGGAGGQNEQFFGPGTRLTVL.

J is TRBJ2-3 and V is TRBV7-9; the match to TRBD1 covers 9 bases. The CDR3 runs to 13 residues. J lost 3 bases, V lost 11 bases, and 6 bases had no gene match. The germline CDR1 and CDR2 sequences are SEHNR and FQNEAQ (reference sequence). The CDR3 region has the DNA TGTGCCGGATCGGACAGGGGTACAGATACGCAGTATTTT. It yields the protein CAGSDRGTDTQYF.

This clonotype was counted only a few times. The chain has TRBV11-2 and TRBJ2-1, with D uncertain. Trimming removed 5 bases at V and 4 bases at J, with 9 bases between. CDR3 length: 13 amino acids. Germline V lookup: CDR1 SGHAT, CDR2 FQNNGV. The CDR3 DNA sequence: TGTGCCAGCAGCGGGTGGTATTACAATGAGCAGTTCTTC. Its protein product is CASSGWYYNEQFF.

This clonotype was seen only a few times. The chain carries TRBV7-2 and TRBJ2-5; TRBD2 agrees at 13 bases. CDR1 and CDR2 from the germline V gene are SGHTA and FQGNSA. This CDR3 is 16 amino acids long. After removal of 4 bases from V and 4 bases from J, the junction contained 6 bases not matched to a gene. This CDR3 is CASSSPGLAGLETQYF. The CDR3, as DNA: TGTGCCAGCAGCTCACCGGGACTAGCGGGGTTAGAGACCCAGTACTTC. The full variable domain, in which reference TRBV7-2 and TRBJ2-5 provide the parts outside the CDR3, is GAGVSQSPSNKVTEKGKDVELRCDPISGHTALYWYRQSLGQGLEFLIYFQGNSAPDKSGLPSDRFSAERTGGSVSTLTIQRTQQEDSAVYLCASSSPGLAGLETQYFGPGTRLLVL.

This clonotype has just a few counts. The rearrangement uses TRBV5-1 and TRBJ2-3; D not certain. Between the trimmed V and J ends, which lost 0 bases and 4 bases, there was a span of 9 bases. This CDR3 comprises 14 residues. Looked up from germline, CDR1 is SGHRS and CDR2 is YFSETQ. The CDR3 is CASSLGQVSDTQYF. The DNA for the CDR3 is TGCGCCAGCAGCTTGGGCCAGGTCTCAGATACGCAGTATTTT.

This clonotype was seen repeatedly, ten times or more. The rearrangement joins TRBV7-2 to TRBJ2-1; D possibly corresponds to TRBD2 (5 bases). V lost 5 bases, J lost 6 bases, and 14 bases lay in between. This CDR3 is 14 amino acids long. Germline V gene lookup returns CDR1 SGHTA and CDR2 FQGNSA. The CDR3 loop is CASSPGGGPNEQFF. CDR3 nucleotide sequence: TGTGCCAGCAGCCCCGGAGGAGGACCCAATGAGCAGTTCTTC. Combining the CDR3 with reference TRBV7-2 and TRBJ2-1 gives the whole variable domain GAGVSQSPSNKVTEKGKDVELRCDPISGHTALYWYRQSLGQGLEFLIYFQGNSAPDKSGLPSDRFSAERTGGSVSTLTIQRTQQEDSAVYLCASSPGGGPNEQFFGPGTRLTVL.

The table lists this clonotype with a few counts. The CDR3 DNA sequence: TGTGCCAGCAGCTCCCAGGGACTAGCGGTGGCAGGGGATACGCAGTATTTT. Translating it yields CASSSQGLAVAGDTQYF. This sequence joins TRBV7-9 and TRBJ2-3, with 11 bases identical to TRBD2. Germline trimming cut 4 bases from V and 6 bases from J; bases unmatched to any gene: 12. Germline V gene sequence: CDR1 SEHNR, CDR2 FQNEAQ (reference sequence). The CDR3 totals 17 residues.

This clonotype was found many times. This chain uses TRBV5-1 with TRBJ1-1; D not certain. The length of the CDR3 is 13 residues. Germline V CDR1 and CDR2: SGHRS, YFSETQ. Between the trimmed V and J ends, which lost 4 bases and 1 base, there was a span of 8 bases. CDR3 sequence: CASSPTRNTEAFF. CDR3 sequence (DNA): TGCGCCAGCAGCCCAACACGGAACACTGAAGCTTTCTTT.

This chain connects TRBV20-1 to TRBJ2-2; D ambiguous. The CDR3 loop spans 14 amino acids. Trimming took off 0 bases at V and 5 bases at J, with 10 bases between the two ends. Germline CDR1 and CDR2: DFQATT and SNEGSKA (reference sequence). CDR3 amino acids: CSARDGERTGELFF. In DNA form, the CDR3 reads TGCAGTGCTAGAGATGGGGAAAGAACCGGGGAGCTGTTTTTT.

For this clonotype: A clone one base away is much larger, so this may be a read error. The chain links TRBV9 to TRBJ1-1; D is possibly TRBD1 (6 bases). Germline V gene data show CDR1 as SGDLS and CDR2 as YYNGEE. CDR3 length: 15 amino acids. The CDR3 protein is CASSVGSPGATVAFF. DNA for the CDR3: TGTGCCAGCAGCGTAGGCTCGCCGGGGGCCACTGTAGCTTTCTTT.

This rearrangement joins TRBV7-3 to TRBJ2-3, with TRBD1 matching over 10 bases. The CDR3 spans 12 residues. V lost 3 bases, J lost 12 bases, and 3 bases stayed unmatched. Germline V gene data show CDR1 as SGHTA and CDR2 as FQGTGA. The CDR3 sequence is CASSLDRGIQYF. As DNA, the CDR3 is TGTGCCAGCAGCTTGGACAGGGGGATACAGTATTTT.

Only a few counts were recorded for this clonotype. The chain recombines TRBV5-4 with TRBJ2-3, with D maybe TRBD2 (5 bases). Trimming removed 4 bases at V and 7 bases at J, with 16 bases between. Germline V gives CDR1 SGHNT, CDR2 YYREEE (reference sequence). This CDR3 spans 14 amino acids. CDR3 in amino acids: CASSRPDSDNTQYF. The CDR3 DNA reads TGTGCCAGCAGCCGGCCGGACTCCGATAATACGCAGTATTTT.

In this sample, this clonotype turned up many times. The V call is TRBV7-3, the J call TRBJ2-2; D might be TRBD2 (6 bases). Germline lookup yields CDR1 SGHTA and CDR2 FQGTGA. This CDR3 is built from 15 residues. V lost 5 bases, J lost 1 base, and 11 bases lay in between. CDR3 region: CASSPRLGNTGELFF. The DNA for the CDR3 is TGTGCCAGCAGCCCCCGACTAGGGAACACCGGGGAGCTGTTTTTT. Supplemented by reference TRBV7-3 and TRBJ2-2, the full variable domain reads GAGVSQTPSNKVTEKGKYVELRCDPISGHTALYWYRQSLGQGPEFLIYFQGTGAADDSGLPNDRFFAVRPEGSVSTLKIQRTERGDSAVYLCASSPRLGNTGELFFGEGSRLTVL.

This clonotype was counted between two and nine times. The chain couples TRBV5-1 to TRBJ1-5; perhaps TRBD1 as D (5 bases). From germline, CDR1 is SGHRS and CDR2 YFSETQ. V shed 1 base and J shed 4 bases, with 9 bases lying between them. The CDR3 extends over 14 amino acids. The CDR3, as DNA: TGCGCCAGCAGCTTGACGGGGGAGAATCAGCCCCAGCATTTT. Translation gives CASSLTGENQPQHF. Looking up the rest from reference TRBV5-1 and TRBJ1-5 gives the full variable domain: KAGVTQTPRYLIKTRGQQVTLSCSPISGHRSVSWYQQTPGQGLQFLFEYFSETQRNKGNFPGRFSGRQFSNSRSEMNVSTLELGDSALYLCASSLTGENQPQHFGDGTRLSIL.

This clonotype was observed a few times. The rearrangement uses TRBV7-3 and TRBJ1-1; 8 bases match TRBD1. The V and J ends lost 5 bases and 0 bases, in that order; junction bases with no gene match: 5. The CDR3 runs 15 residues. The germline gives CDR1 SGHTA, CDR2 FQGTGA. The CDR3 DNA sequence: TGTGCCAGCAGCCCTTCGACAGGGGTGAACACTGAAGCTTTCTTT. Amino acid sequence: CASSPSTGVNTEAFF.

The CDR3: CASSSTGASNTGELFF. The CDR3 bases are TGCGCCAGCAGCTCTACAGGGGCTTCGAACACCGGGGAGCTGTTTTTT. The chain links TRBV5-1 to TRBJ2-2; 7 bases align to TRBD1. Germline V lookup: CDR1 SGHRS, CDR2 YFSETQ. The CDR3 spans 16 residues. After removal of 3 bases from V and 0 bases from J, the junction contained 5 bases not matched to a gene.

The J gene is TRBJ1-1, the V gene TRBV4-3; no firm D call. Trimming removed 1 base at V and 1 base at J, with 10 bases between. The CDR3 has 15 residues. CDR1 is LGHNA, CDR2 YSLEER, per germline. The DNA for the CDR3 is TGCGCCAGCAGCCAAGGCGGCTGGCAGAACACTGAAGCTTTCTTT. This translates into CASSQGGWQNTEAFF.

This rearrangement joins TRBV4-2 to TRBJ2-1; D is ambiguous. Germline loops: CDR1 LGHNA, CDR2 YNFKEQ. The CDR3 contains 16 residues. The V and J ends lost 4 bases and 5 bases respectively, with 18 bases between them. The CDR3 coding sequence is TGTGCCAGCAGCCCCGAAGCACTCCCGACGAACAATGAGCAGTTCTTC. It codes for CASSPEALPTNNEQFF.

This clonotype occurred a few times. V and J are TRBV6-2 or TRBV6-3 and TRBJ2-5, with TRBD2 matching 8 bases. J was trimmed by 5 bases and V by 2 bases; bases with no gene match: 7. This CDR3 has 15 residues. Germline V CDR1 and CDR2: MNHEY, SVGEGT. The CDR3 loop reads CASSYPTSVLETQYF. In nucleotides, the CDR3 is TGTGCCAGCAGTTACCCGACTAGCGTCCTTGAGACCCAGTACTTC.

This clonotype was counted only a few times. The chain links TRBV2 to TRBJ1-5; TRBD1 might be the D (5 bases). V lost 7 bases, J lost 5 bases, and 15 bases lay in between. This CDR3 contains 14 residues. Germline-derived CDR1 and CDR2 are SNHLY and FYNNEI. CDR3 bases: TGTGCCAGCATCCCCGGGCCAGGGTATCAGCCCCAGCATTTT. Protein sequence: CASIPGPGYQPQHF.

This clonotype appeared once. This may stem from a read error, because a much larger clone lies one nucleotide away. The V and J genes are TRBV12-3 or TRBV12-4 and TRBJ1-1, with D possibly being TRBD1 (6 bases). V lost 7 bases, J lost 6 bases, and 12 bases lay in between. The CDR3 is made up of 12 amino acids. CDR3 loop: CASTLEGAEAFF. In DNA form, the CDR3 reads TGTGCCAGCACCCTGGAGGGGGCTGAAGCTTTCTTT.

The sample holds a few counts of this clonotype. The gene calls are TRBV5-5 and TRBJ2-2; tentatively, D is TRBD2 (6 bases). The V end lost 1 base, the J end lost 3 bases, and 10 bases lay between the germline ends. Germline CDR1 is SGHKS and CDR2 is YYEKEE (reference sequence). The CDR3 has 15 residues. CDR3 sequence: CASSLSGGDTGELFF. The CDR3 nucleotides read TGTGCCAGCAGCTTGTCCGGGGGTGACACCGGGGAGCTGTTTTTT.

This clonotype was picked up a small number of times. V is TRBV5-1 and J is TRBJ2-1; TRBD2 agrees at 14 bases. The CDR3 contains 20 residues. The V gene's germline CDR1 is SGHRS and CDR2 YFSETQ. Trimming at V came to 3 bases and at J to 3 bases, leaving 14 bases not matched to a gene. The CDR3 DNA reads TGCGCCAGCAGCTCGACCCCGACTAGCGGGGGGGCCTTTAGCTACAATGAGCAGTTCTTC. The encoded protein is CASSSTPTSGGAFSYNEQFF. The whole variable domain, filled in from reference TRBV5-1 and TRBJ2-1, reads KAGVTQTPRYLIKTRGQQVTLSCSPISGHRSVSWYQQTPGQGLQFLFEYFSETQRNKGNFPGRFSGRQFSNSRSEMNVSTLELGDSALYLCASSSTPTSGGAFSYNEQFFGPGTRLTVL.

This clonotype has just a few counts. CDR3 residues: CAISESREQFF. Written as DNA, the CDR3 is TGTGCCATCAGTGAGTCCAGGGAGCAGTTCTTC. The chain recombines TRBV10-3 with TRBJ2-1; D is unclear. Germline V gene data show CDR1 as ENHRY and CDR2 as SYGVKD. V lost 0 bases, J lost 10 bases, and 4 bases lay in between. The length of the CDR3 is 11 residues.

J is TRBJ1-1 and V is TRBV7-9; perhaps TRBD1 as D (5 bases). Germline CDR1 reads SEHNR; CDR2 reads FQNEAQ (reference sequence). The CDR3 spans 13 residues. V was pared by 6 bases and J by 1 base, with 9 bases between. For the CDR3, the DNA is TGTGCCAGCAGGTTGGGGGGGAACACTGAAGCTTTCTTT. It codes for CASRLGGNTEAFF. Full variable domain (rest looked up from reference TRBV7-9 and TRBJ1-1): DTGVSQNPRHKITKRGQNVTFRCDPISEHNRLYWYRQTLGQGPEFLTYFQNEAQLEKSRLLSDRFSAERPKGSFSTLEIQRTEQGDSAMYLCASRLGGNTEAFFGQGTRLTVV.

This clonotype was seen many times. The V and J genes are TRBV2 and TRBJ2-1, with D possibly being TRBD2 (6 bases). Per the germline V gene, CDR1 is SNHLY and CDR2 is FYNNEI. The CDR3 has 14 residues. Trimming took 11 bases from V and 8 from J, leaving 22 bases between them. The DNA for the CDR3 is TGTGCCTCCTCATTTGGAGGGAGTAGGGATGAGCAGTTCTTC. It encodes CASSFGGSRDEQFF.

The chain combines TRBV5-1 with TRBJ1-1; 7 bases are a match to TRBD1. V shed 4 bases, J shed 10 bases, and the junction held 16 bases outside the gene matches. Germline CDR1 and CDR2: SGHRS and YFSETQ. CDR3 length: 15 amino acids. The CDR3 coding sequence is TGCGCCAGCAGCCCATGGAAAGGGGGCGACGCTGGAGCTTTCTTT. Translated, it gives CASSPWKGGDAGAFF.

The chain joins TRBV7-3 to TRBJ2-5, with D unclear. The length of the CDR3 is 13 residues. The germline V gene encodes CDR1 SGHTA and CDR2 FQGTGA. V gave up 5 bases and J gave up 9 bases, with 16 bases separating them. The CDR3 nucleotides read TGTGCCAGCAGCCCAGGCGAGTCACGGGCCCAGTACTTC. It yields the protein CASSPGESRAQYF.

This clonotype has just a few counts. This sequence joins TRBV20-1 and TRBJ2-5; 7 bases are shared with TRBD1. Germline V gene data show CDR1 as DFQATT and CDR2 as SNEGSKA (reference sequence). With V trimmed by 0 bases and J by 2 bases, 3 bases remained unmatched. The CDR3 length is 14 residues. The CDR3 sequence: CSARDTGEQETQYF. CDR3 in DNA: TGCAGTGCTAGAGACACAGGGGAACAAGAGACCCAGTACTTC.

There are a few counts of this clonotype. The rearrangement joins TRBV6-5 to TRBJ2-7; possible D gene TRBD1, 6 bases. Trimming removed 0 bases at V and 0 bases at J, with 9 bases between. CDR1 is MNHEY and CDR2 is SVGAGI in the germline V gene. This CDR3 spans 15 amino acids. CDR3 nucleotide sequence: TGTGCCAGCAGTTACTCGCCAGGGGCCTCCTACGAGCAGTACTTC. It translates to CASSYSPGASYEQYF.